The present T cell receptor (beta chain) was sequenced within a study of response to subunit inactivated influenza vaccine. Ten or more counts support this clonotype. The ends were cut back, 5 bases at V and 7 bases at J, with 9 bases in the middle. CDR1 and CDR2 from the germline V gene are PRHDT and FYEKMQ (reference sequence). The CDR3 spans 12 residues. TCRdb processed the RT-PCR reads anew with MiXCR; each CDR3 protein has one entry. The sample contains 710,000 or so distinct CDR3 sequences, around a sixth of which appear only once. Sequencing was performed on PBMCs from blood, taken 12 days after vaccination. The V gene is TRBV13, the J gene TRBJ2-1; possible D gene TRBD1, 5 bases. The origin of this receptor is a man aged 45-60 years who received an inactivated influenza vaccine. DNA for the CDR3: TGTGCCAGCAGCCCCCAGGGAAATGAGCAGTTCTTC. Its protein is CASSPQGNEQFF.